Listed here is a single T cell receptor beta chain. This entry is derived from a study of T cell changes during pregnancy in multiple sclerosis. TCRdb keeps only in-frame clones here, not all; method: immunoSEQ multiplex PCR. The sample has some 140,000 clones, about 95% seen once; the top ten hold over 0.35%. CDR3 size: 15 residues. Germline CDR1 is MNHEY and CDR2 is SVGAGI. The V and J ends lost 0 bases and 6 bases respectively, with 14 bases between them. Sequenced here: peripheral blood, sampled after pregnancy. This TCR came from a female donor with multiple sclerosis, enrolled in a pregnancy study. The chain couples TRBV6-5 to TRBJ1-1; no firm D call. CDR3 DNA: TGTGCCAGCAGTTACTCGTTCGGCGGCGAGGCTGAAGCTTTCTTT. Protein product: CASSYSFGGEAEAFF.